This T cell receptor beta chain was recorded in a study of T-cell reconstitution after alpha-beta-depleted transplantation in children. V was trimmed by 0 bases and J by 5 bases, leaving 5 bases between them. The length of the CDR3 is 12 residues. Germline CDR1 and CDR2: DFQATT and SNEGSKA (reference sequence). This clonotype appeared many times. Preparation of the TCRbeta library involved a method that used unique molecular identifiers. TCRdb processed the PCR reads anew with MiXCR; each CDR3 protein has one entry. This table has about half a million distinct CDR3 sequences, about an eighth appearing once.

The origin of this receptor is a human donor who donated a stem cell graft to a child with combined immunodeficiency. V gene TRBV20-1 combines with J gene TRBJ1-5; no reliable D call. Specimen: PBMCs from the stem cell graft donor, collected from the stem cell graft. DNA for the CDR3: TGCAGTGCTAGAGATTCTGATCAGCCCCAGCATTTT. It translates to CSARDSDQPQHF.